Each of the 18 T cell receptor beta chains below was sequenced from the same sample in a study of spatial heterogeneity in lung cancer. One entry per CDR3 protein results from TCRdb running MiXCR on the 5' RACE reads. This table has 10,000 to 15,000 distinct CDR3 sequences, 3.9% appearing once. The time point is: sample taken at primary tumor resection. Unsorted tumor, nontumor lung tissue or cryopreserved PBMC supplied the whole RNA. Here the sequenced sample was PBMCs, taken at surgery. These receptor sequences come from a male donor with early-stage non-small cell lung cancer.

This clonotype was counted at least ten times. The library was prepared for alpha chains; this beta chain is a stray read, so its frequency means little. J is TRBJ2-5 and V is TRBV28; no clear D gene. The CDR3 length is 12 residues. Germline CDR1 MDHEN, CDR2 SYDVKM. Trimming shortened V by 7 bases and J by 2 bases, and 8 bases separated the two germline ends. The CDR3, as DNA: TGTGCCAGCACCAGCGCTCAAGAGACCCAGTACTTC. Residues: CASTSAQETQYF. Full variable domain (missing parts from reference TRBV28 and TRBJ2-5): DVKVTQSSRYLVKRTGEKVFLECVQDMDHENMFWYRQDPGLGLRLIYFSYDVKMKEKGDIPEGYSVSREKKERFSLILESASTNQTSMYLCASTSAQETQYFGPGTRLLVL.

This clonotype was counted ten times or more. A library prepared for alpha chains yielded this beta chain as an off-target read; its size is of little meaning. V usage is TRBV20-1 and J usage is TRBJ2-5; 10 bases fit TRBD2. CDR1 is DFQATT and CDR2 is SNEGSKA in the germline V gene (reference sequence). This CDR3 is built from 17 residues. The V and J ends lost 1 base and 5 bases, in that order; junction bases with no gene match: 13. Here the CDR3 DNA reads TGCAGTGCTAGAGCAACGCCCCTAGCGGGAGTTTGGGAGACCCAGTACTTC. Translating gives CSARATPLAGVWETQYF.

This clonotype was observed a few times. This beta chain is a stray sequence in a library constructed for alpha chains; its clone size is not meaningful. The CDR3 DNA reads as TGTGCCAGCAGCGTATCCCCCGGGGTTCAAGAGACCCAGTACTTC. This codes for CASSVSPGVQETQYF. J is TRBJ2-5 and V is TRBV9; D perhaps matches TRBD2 (5 bases). From germline, CDR1 is SGDLS and CDR2 YYNGEE. This CDR3 is built from 15 residues. With 1 base removed from V and 2 bases from J, the gap between germline ends came to 12 bases.

This clonotype has a count of ten or more. This beta chain is a stray read from a library made for alpha chains; its abundance is not meaningful. This chain uses TRBV7-9 with TRBJ2-7; TRBD2 matches at 8 bases. J was trimmed by 0 bases and V by 5 bases; bases with no gene match: 9. Germline lookup yields CDR1 SEHNR and CDR2 FQNEAQ (reference sequence). The CDR3 is 16 amino acids. The CDR3 loop is CASSPDSGVTSYEQYF. The CDR3 DNA is TGTGCCAGCAGCCCCGATAGCGGGGTAACCTCCTACGAGCAGTACTTC.

This clonotype occurred many times. Found in a library prepared for alpha chains, this beta chain is an off-target read, and its abundance has little meaning. The CDR3 sequence: CSAPDRSTGNTIYF. The CDR3 region has the DNA TGCAGTGCGCCGGACAGGTCGACTGGAAACACCATATATTTT. V is TRBV20-1 and J is TRBJ1-3; 7 nucleotides match TRBD1. This CDR3 region has 14 residues. V shed 6 bases, J shed 2 bases, and the junction held 7 bases outside the gene matches. Germline loops: CDR1 DFQATT, CDR2 SNEGSKA (reference sequence).

This clonotype was detected ten times or more. With the library built for alpha chains, this beta chain is off target and its frequency is not meaningful. This chain connects TRBV7-9 to TRBJ1-1; no definite D call. Germline assignment: CDR1 SEHNR and CDR2 FQNEAQ (reference sequence). Trimming left V 5 bases short and J 2 bases short, with 6 bases between. The CDR3 contains 12 residues. The CDR3 DNA reads TGTGCCAGCAGCAACACCAACACTGAAGCTTTCTTT. This translates into CASSNTNTEAFF.

This clonotype came up many times. The library was built for alpha chains, so this beta chain is an off-target read and its size means little. This chain uses TRBV7-9 with TRBJ2-7, with D perhaps assigned TRBD1 or TRBD2 (5 bases each). CDR3 size: 17 residues. Germline V gives CDR1 SEHNR, CDR2 FQNEAQ (reference sequence). V was cut by 4 bases and J by 0 bases, with 19 bases left in between. The CDR3 region is CASSSPRDGPISYEQYF. The CDR3 DNA sequence: TGTGCCAGCAGCTCCCCCCGGGACGGTCCTATCTCCTACGAGCAGTACTTC.

This clonotype was detected many times. This beta chain is a stray sequence in a library constructed for alpha chains; its clone size is not meaningful. The chain uses TRBV28 and TRBJ2-1; 13 bases line up with TRBD2. J lost 10 bases, V lost 0 bases, and 9 bases had no gene match. Per germline, CDR1 MDHEN and CDR2 SYDVKM. This CDR3 spans 17 amino acids. The CDR3 sequence is CASSLWALAGGPGEQFF. The CDR3 nucleotides are TGTGCCAGCAGTTTATGGGCACTAGCGGGAGGGCCCGGGGAGCAGTTCTTC.

This clonotype was seen many times. This beta chain represents an off-target read in a library built for alpha chains; its size is of limited meaning. V and J are TRBV6-2 or TRBV6-3 and TRBJ2-1; the D gene is possibly TRBD2 (7 bases). CDR3 size: 13 residues. The V end lost 6 bases, the J end lost 9 bases, and 15 bases lay between the germline ends. The germline V gene has CDR1 MNHEY and CDR2 SVGEGT. The CDR3 loop is CASSPLGGGEQFF. The CDR3 nucleotides read TGTGCCAGCAGCCCTCTAGGGGGGGGTGAGCAGTTCTTC.

This clonotype was counted many times. Found in a library prepared for alpha chains, this beta chain is an off-target read, and its abundance has little meaning. The rearrangement links TRBV7-9 to TRBJ2-2; TRBD1 agrees at 7 bases. Trimming at V came to 8 bases and at J to 0 bases, leaving 6 bases not matched to a gene. CDR3 length: 15 residues. Germline V gives CDR1 SEHNR, CDR2 FQNEAQ (reference sequence). The CDR3 coding sequence is TGTGCCAGCGGGCCCCAGGGGGCGAACACCGGGGAGCTGTTTTTT. Translation: CASGPQGANTGELFF.

A remark on this clonotype: This beta chain appears as a stray read in a library generated for alpha chains; its size is not informative. This chain uses TRBV6-1 with TRBJ2-4; D tentatively fits TRBD1 or TRBD2 (6 bases each). Germline-derived CDR1 and CDR2 are MNHNS and SASEGT. Trimming pared 5 bases from V and 8 bases from J, leaving 13 bases between. This CDR3 contains 13 residues. CDR3 sequence reads: CASSPHREDIQYF. CDR3 sequence (DNA): TGTGCCAGCAGTCCCCACAGGGAGGACATTCAGTACTTC.

This clonotype was seen repeatedly, ten times or more. Since it is a stray read in a library aimed at alpha chains, this beta chain has a size that is not meaningful. The V gene is TRBV6-5, the J gene TRBJ2-7; D gene uncertain. The CDR3 covers 13 residues. V was cut by 0 bases and J by 0 bases, with 3 bases left in between. Germline lookup yields CDR1 MNHEY and CDR2 SVGAGI. Here the CDR3 reads CASSYSSSYEQYF. CDR3 DNA sequence: TGTGCCAGCAGTTACTCGAGCTCCTACGAGCAGTACTTC.

This clonotype was detected ten times or more. For a library built for alpha chains, this beta chain is a stray read; little rests on its size. V and J are TRBV28 and TRBJ1-5; D remains unclear. The CDR3 sequence is 12 residues long. CDR1 and CDR2 from the germline V gene are MDHEN and SYDVKM. Deletions cut 3 bases from V and 7 bases from J, with 7 bases between. The CDR3 nucleotides are TGTGCCAGCAGTTTGTTTAAGCAGCCCCAGCATTTT. It specifies CASSLFKQPQHF.

This clonotype has ten or more counts. The library was built for alpha chains, so this beta chain is an off-target read and its size means little. The chain combines TRBV5-4 with TRBJ2-5; TRBD2 aligns across 9 bases. The germline V gene encodes CDR1 SGHNT and CDR2 YYREEE (reference sequence). CDR3 size: 15 residues. With 0 bases clipped from V and 4 bases from J, the junction kept 4 bases outside the gene matches. CDR3 in DNA: TGTGCCAGCAGCTTGGTCCTAGCGGGAACAGAGACCCAGTACTTC. Translated, it gives CASSLVLAGTETQYF.

Comment on this clonotype: This beta chain is off target for a library built for alpha chains, so its abundance means little. The J gene is TRBJ2-3, the V gene TRBV5-1, with TRBD1 matching 8 bases. Looked up from germline, CDR1 is SGHRS and CDR2 is YFSETQ. The CDR3 spans 15 residues. J gave up 3 bases and V 4 bases, and 7 bases lay outside the gene matches. The CDR3: CASSTGQGVTDTQYF. The CDR3 nucleotides read TGCGCCAGCAGCACAGGACAGGGAGTGACAGATACGCAGTATTTT.

This clonotype was seen many times. The size of this beta chain means little, since it is a stray read in a library made for alpha chains. J is TRBJ2-5 and V is TRBV12-3 or TRBV12-4; D is ambiguous. V was cut by 4 bases and J by 5 bases, with 14 bases left in between. The CDR3 is 14 residues long. CDR3 in DNA: TGTGCCAGCAGTTCAGGTCGGGCTGGTGAGACCCAGTACTTC. It is translated as CASSSGRAGETQYF.

This clonotype was counted ten times or more. Being off target in a library aimed at alpha chains, this beta chain has a size of little meaning. J is TRBJ2-3 and V is TRBV24-1; tentatively, D is TRBD1 (5 bases). This CDR3 has 16 amino acids. V lost 1 base and J 4 bases, leaving 14 bases between the germline ends. Germline values: CDR1 KGHDR, CDR2 SFDVKD. DNA of the CDR3: TGTGCCACCAGTGATTTACCCGGCGCCAGGGCAGATACGCAGTATTTT. Protein product: CATSDLPGARADTQYF.

On this clonotype: Since it is a stray read in a library aimed at alpha chains, this beta chain has a size that is not meaningful. This chain joins TRBV7-2 and TRBJ2-5; unclear D gene. There are 13 residues in the CDR3. Germline values: CDR1 SGHTA, CDR2 FQGNSA. V was cut by 3 bases and J by 4 bases, with 9 bases left in between. The CDR3 nucleotides are TGTGCCAGCAGCTTCGGAGTAGGAGAGACCCAGTACTTC. Encoded protein: CASSFGVGETQYF.